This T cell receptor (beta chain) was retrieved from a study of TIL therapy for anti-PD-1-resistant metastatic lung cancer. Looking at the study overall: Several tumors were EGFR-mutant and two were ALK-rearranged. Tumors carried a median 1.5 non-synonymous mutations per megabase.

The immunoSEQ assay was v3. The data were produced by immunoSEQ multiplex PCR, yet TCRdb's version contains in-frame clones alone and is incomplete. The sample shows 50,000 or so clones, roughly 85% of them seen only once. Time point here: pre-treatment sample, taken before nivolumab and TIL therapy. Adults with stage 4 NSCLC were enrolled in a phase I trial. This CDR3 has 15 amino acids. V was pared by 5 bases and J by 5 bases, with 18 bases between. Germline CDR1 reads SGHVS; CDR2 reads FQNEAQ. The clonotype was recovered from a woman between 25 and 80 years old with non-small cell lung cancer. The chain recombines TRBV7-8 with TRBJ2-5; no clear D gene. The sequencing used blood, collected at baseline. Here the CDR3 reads CASSPYSQRAETQYF. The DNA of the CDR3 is TGTGCCAGCAGCCCATATTCACAAAGAGCGGAGACCCAGTACTTC.